The next 16 T cell receptor beta chains were all read from a single sample in a study of blood T cell repertoires in COVID-19. Repertoires were generated with immunoSEQ multiplex PCR, while TCRdb's copy carries only in-frame clones and drops some. The sample has 120,000 or so clones, more than 70% seen once; the top ten hold roughly 1.4%. Sequenced sample: peripheral blood. Receptors originate from a human donor in a cohort sampled during active COVID-19.

The genes are TRBV7-6 and TRBJ2-5, with 9 positions matching TRBD1. The CDR3 consists of 18 residues. CDR1 and CDR2 (germline): SGHVS, FNYEAQ. V was clipped by 5 bases and J by 5 bases; unmatched bases: 18. CDR3 sequence: CASSTMGRQGVSWETQYF. The CDR3, as DNA: TGTGCCAGCAGCACGATGGGGAGACAGGGGGTATCTTGGGAGACCCAGTACTTC.

This rearrangement joins TRBV6-2 or TRBV6-3 to TRBJ2-7, with 8 bases identical to TRBD1. CDR3 length: 14 amino acids. Trimming at V came to 2 bases and at J to 3 bases, leaving 3 bases not matched to a gene. Germline CDR1 MNHEY, CDR2 SVGEGT. As DNA, the CDR3 is TGTGCCAGCAGTTACCGGGACAGGAACTACGAGCAGTACTTC. Residues: CASSYRDRNYEQYF.

This clone has a single count. The chain carries TRBV5-6 and TRBJ2-3; possibly TRBD1 for D (6 bases). The germline CDR1 and CDR2 sequences are SGHDT and YYEEEE. Trimming took 2 bases from V and 0 from J, leaving 16 bases between them. The CDR3 is 17 amino acids. CDR3 region: CASSFGSGVESTDTQYF. In DNA, the CDR3 is TGTGCCAGCAGCTTCGGGTCAGGGGTGGAAAGCACAGATACGCAGTATTTT.

This chain uses TRBV28 with TRBJ2-7; unclear D gene. V was trimmed by 5 bases and J by 2 bases, leaving 4 bases between them. This CDR3 is 11 amino acids long. Germline V lookup: CDR1 MDHEN, CDR2 SYDVKM. CDR3 region: CASSPAYEQYF. CDR3 nucleotides: TGTGCCAGCAGTCCCGCCTACGAGCAGTACTTC.

The chain has TRBV5-1 and TRBJ1-5, with D possibly TRBD1 on 5 matching bases. The CDR3 totals 16 residues. Germline V gives CDR1 SGHRS, CDR2 YFSETQ. V gave up 0 bases and J gave up 0 bases, with 10 bases separating them. The CDR3: CASSLAPGNSNQPQHF. The CDR3 region has the DNA TGCGCCAGCAGCTTGGCCCCAGGGAATAGCAATCAGCCCCAGCATTTT.

The chain links TRBV7-2 to TRBJ2-7, with 13 bases aligning to TRBD2. V lost 5 bases, J lost 6 bases, and 7 bases stayed unmatched. The V gene's germline CDR1 is SGHTA and CDR2 FQGNSA. The CDR3 totals 15 residues. CDR3 region: CASSGPGTSGIEQYF. CDR3 DNA sequence: TGTGCCAGCAGCGGACCTGGGACTAGCGGGATCGAGCAGTACTTC.

The chain employs TRBV20-1 and TRBJ2-1; D is unresolved. Germline V gives CDR1 DFQATT, CDR2 SNEGSKA (reference sequence). The CDR3 sequence is 14 residues long. Trimming cost V 4 bases and J 0 bases, with 10 bases left between them. The CDR3 region is CSATDLSSYNEQFF. In nucleotides, the CDR3 is TGCAGTGCTACTGACCTGAGCTCCTACAATGAGCAGTTCTTC.

The chain carries TRBV4-1 and TRBJ2-7; 12 bases agree with TRBD2. The germline gives CDR1 MGHRA, CDR2 YSYEKL. This CDR3 contains 17 residues. V lost 2 bases and J lost 0; bases outside the gene matches: 5. CDR3 loop: CASSQFTSGRTSYEQYF. The CDR3 region has the DNA TGCGCCAGCAGCCAATTCACTAGCGGGAGGACCTCCTACGAGCAGTACTTC.

CDR3: CASSILGQYYGYTF. CDR3 bases: TGTGCCAGTAGTATTTTGGGGCAGTACTATGGCTACACCTTC. The rearrangement joins TRBV19 to TRBJ1-2, with D perhaps matching TRBD1 (5 bases). Germline V gene lookup returns CDR1 LNHDA and CDR2 SQIVND (reference sequence). Between the trimmed V and J ends, which lost 3 bases and 3 bases, there was a span of 11 bases. The CDR3 has 14 amino acids.

Notes on this clone: The junction shows a germline mismatch at one end, possibly a read error. V gene TRBV18 combines with J gene TRBJ2-3, with TRBD2 identical over 11 bases. The CDR3 sequence is 16 residues long. From germline, CDR1 is KGHSH and CDR2 LQKENI. The CDR3 coding sequence is TGTGCCAGCTCACCGCGCCCGGGGACTAGCGGAGAGCCCAAGGATTTT. It is translated as CASSPRPGTSGEPKDF.

This clone was counted at least ten times. The chain uses TRBV9 and TRBJ1-2; 10 nucleotides agree with TRBD1. Germline CDR1 reads SGDLS; CDR2 reads YYNGEE. The CDR3 has 15 residues. The junction had 8 bases not matched to a gene; V was cut back by 2 bases and J by 7 bases. The DNA for the CDR3 is TGTGCCAGCAGCGTCGGGACAGGGGTTCGTTTTGGCTACACCTTC. The encoded protein is CASSVGTGVRFGYTF.

The V and J genes are TRBV6-2 or TRBV6-3 and TRBJ2-6; D perhaps matches TRBD1 (5 bases). Germline lookup yields CDR1 MNHEY and CDR2 SVGEGT. The CDR3 is made up of 15 amino acids. V dropped 5 bases and J dropped 0 bases, with 8 bases sitting between them. The CDR3 region has the DNA TGTGCCAGCAGTACCGACAGCTCTGGGGCCAACGTCCTGACTTTC. Its protein is CASSTDSSGANVLTF.

The chain carries TRBV6-4 and TRBJ2-3; D is ambiguous. The V end was cut by 3 bases, the J end by 4 bases, with 8 bases between. Germline lookup yields CDR1 MRHNA and CDR2 SNTAGT. CDR3 length: 13 amino acids. CDR3 residues: CASSDASADTQYF. As DNA, the CDR3 is TGTGCCAGCAGTGATGCGTCGGCAGATACGCAGTATTTT.

This chain connects TRBV5-1 to TRBJ2-4, with 9 nucleotides matching TRBD1. This CDR3 contains 15 residues. Germline lookup yields CDR1 SGHRS and CDR2 YFSETQ. Germline trimming cut 4 bases from V and 13 bases from J; bases unmatched to any gene: 15. The CDR3 region is CASSPLTDRGVVQYF. The CDR3, as DNA: TGCGCCAGCAGCCCCCTTACAGACAGGGGGGTAGTCCAGTACTTC.

There are a few counts of this clone. The genes are TRBV7-6 and TRBJ1-2; weak D call: TRBD1 (6 bases). Germline V lookup: CDR1 SGHVS, CDR2 FNYEAQ. The CDR3 extends over 15 amino acids. Trimming removed 1 base from V and 7 bases from J, with 16 bases in between. CDR3 residues: CASSLERGATGGYTF. As DNA, the CDR3 is TGTGCCAGCAGCTTAGAACGGGGGGCCACGGGTGGCTACACCTTC.

The chain is built from TRBV6-5 and TRBJ2-5; D might be TRBD1 (5 bases). The CDR3 spans 14 residues. With 6 bases removed from V and 5 bases from J, the gap between germline ends came to 16 bases. Germline V CDR1 and CDR2: MNHEY, SVGAGI. Here the CDR3 DNA reads TGTGCCAGCAGCCTTGGGGCGAACTGGGAGACCCAGTACTTC. Residues: CASSLGANWETQYF.